The following is a T cell receptor beta chain sequence with its context. This sample is drawn from a study of cytomegalovirus exposure and HLA in healthy donors. The CDR3 consists of 15 residues. Trimming removed 2 bases at V and 7 bases at J, with 14 bases between. Germline loops: CDR1 MGHRA, CDR2 YSYEKL. It was with 60 Vbeta and 13 Jbeta primers that the PCR ran. This table comes from immunoSEQ multiplex PCR, and its TCRdb copy is limited to in-frame clones, with some not included. Of under 250,000 clones listed, around 85% were seen once; the top ten hold 1.3%. The chain links TRBV4-1 to TRBJ2-2; D may be TRBD1 (6 bases). The origin of this receptor is a human donor in good health. The material sequenced was PBMCs. DNA of the CDR3: TGCGCCAGCAGCCAACACAGAACAGGGTTCGGGGAGCTGTTTTTT. Encoded protein: CASSQHRTGFGELFF.